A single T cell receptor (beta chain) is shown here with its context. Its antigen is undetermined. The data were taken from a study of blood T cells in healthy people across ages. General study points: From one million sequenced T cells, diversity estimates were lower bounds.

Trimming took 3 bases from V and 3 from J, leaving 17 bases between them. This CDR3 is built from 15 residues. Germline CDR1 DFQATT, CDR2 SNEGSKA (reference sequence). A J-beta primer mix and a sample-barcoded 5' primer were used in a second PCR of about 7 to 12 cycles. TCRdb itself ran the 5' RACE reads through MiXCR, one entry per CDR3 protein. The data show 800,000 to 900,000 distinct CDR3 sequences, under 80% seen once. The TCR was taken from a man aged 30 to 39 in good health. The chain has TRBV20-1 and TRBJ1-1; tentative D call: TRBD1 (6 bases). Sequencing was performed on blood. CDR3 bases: TGCAGTGCTAGTGACCTACGGGGGCAGGACACTGAAGCTTTCTTT. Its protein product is CSASDLRGQDTEAFF.